The clone carrying this T cell receptor (beta chain) was counted between two and nine times. Germline lookup yields CDR1 MNHEY and CDR2 SMNVEV (reference sequence). Trimming removed 11 bases from V and 4 bases from J; junction bases left unmatched: 12. The CDR3 is 14 residues long. This entry belongs to a study of blood T cell repertoires in COVID-19. Study summary: PBMCs, B-cell-depleted T cells, or T cells were the source of the cDNA or gDNA that made up the material.

In the study's own analysis: Amplification of reference gene primers provided the estimated nucleated cell counts. Using immunoSEQ multiplex PCR, the repertoire was profiled, and TCRdb retains in-frame clones only, with some absent. V, J and clone size are those of that table, while D and trimming were read from the DNA. The sample includes 250,000 or so clones, 85% to 90% seen only once; the top ten take approximately 4%. What was sequenced was PBMCs or T cells enriched from blood (not recorded which). The TCR originated in a woman aged 25 to 39 with acute COVID-19. The rearrangement uses TRBV27 and TRBJ2-7, with 9 nucleotides matching TRBD2. The DNA for the CDR3 is TGTGCCTCCCAGACGGGGACTAGCAGGTACGAGCAGTACTTC. Its protein product is CASQTGTSRYEQYF.